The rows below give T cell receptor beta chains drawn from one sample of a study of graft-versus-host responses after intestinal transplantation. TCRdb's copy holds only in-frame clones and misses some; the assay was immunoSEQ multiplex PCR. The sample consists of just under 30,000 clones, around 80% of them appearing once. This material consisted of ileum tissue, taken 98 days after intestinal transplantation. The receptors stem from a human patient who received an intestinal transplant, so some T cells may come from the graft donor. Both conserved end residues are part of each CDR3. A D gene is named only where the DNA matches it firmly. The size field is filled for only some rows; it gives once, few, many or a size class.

cdr3_nt: TGTGCCAGCTCACCCCGGGACCGAATCTACAATGAGCAGTTCTTC; cdr3_aa: CASSPRDRIYNEQFF; v_call: TRBV18; j_call: TRBJ2-1; d_call: -; clone_size: -
cdr3_nt: TGTGCCAGCATCAATGGGGGGGTGACTGAAGCTTTCTTT; cdr3_aa: CASINGGVTEAFF; v_call: TRBV6-5; j_call: TRBJ1-1; d_call: -; clone_size: -
cdr3_nt: TGTGCCAGCAGCTTGAACCCCAGCGAGCAGTACTTC; cdr3_aa: CASSLNPSEQYF; v_call: TRBV13; j_call: TRBJ2-7; d_call: -; clone_size: -
cdr3_nt: TGCGCCAGCAGCTTGGGGCGGAACTATAATTCACCCCTCCACTTT; cdr3_aa: CASSLGRNYNSPLHF; v_call: TRBV5-1; j_call: TRBJ1-6; d_call: -; clone_size: -
cdr3_nt: TGTGCCAGTAGTCTACGTAACTATGGCTACACCTTC; cdr3_aa: CASSLRNYGYTF; v_call: TRBV19; j_call: TRBJ1-2; d_call: -; clone_size: -
cdr3_nt: TGTGCCAGCAGCTTAGTAGCCCCGTGGGCTAGCGGGGACAACGAGCAGTACTTC; cdr3_aa: CASSLVAPWASGDNEQYF; v_call: TRBV11-2; j_call: TRBJ2-7; d_call: TRBD2; clone_size: -
cdr3_nt: TGTGCCAGCAGCTTGGACGGTGGCTACACCTTC; cdr3_aa: CASSLDGGYTF; v_call: TRBV5-4; j_call: TRBJ1-2; d_call: -; clone_size: -
cdr3_nt: TGTGCCAGCAGCGTAGTAGAAGGGGGCACTGAAGCTTTCTTT; cdr3_aa: CASSVVEGGTEAFF; v_call: TRBV9; j_call: TRBJ1-1; d_call: -; clone_size: -
cdr3_nt: TGTGCCCAGCAATCGTCCCAGGCCGATACGCAGTATTTT; cdr3_aa: CAQQSSQADTQYF; v_call: TRBV2; j_call: TRBJ2-3; d_call: -; clone_size: -
cdr3_nt: TGTGCCAGCAGCCCCCGGACAGGGAGGACAGATACGCAGTATTTT; cdr3_aa: CASSPRTGRTDTQYF; v_call: TRBV9; j_call: TRBJ2-3; d_call: TRBD1; clone_size: -
cdr3_nt: TGTGCCAGCAGCTTAGTCGCTGAGACCCAGTACTTC; cdr3_aa: CASSLVAETQYF; v_call: TRBV11-2; j_call: TRBJ2-5; d_call: -; clone_size: few